The entry that follows covers one T cell receptor beta chain sequence. V gave up 5 bases and J gave up 7 bases; unmatched junction bases: 4. The germline CDR1 and CDR2 sequences are MRHNA and SNTAGT. This CDR3 contains 13 residues. This specimen belongs to a study of sequential checkpoint blockade in melanoma. Study at large: Patients were randomized 1:1 to nivolumab-then-ipilimumab or ipilimumab-then-nivolumab first-line. Maintenance nivolumab came after either treatment sequence.

Treatment reported: randomized to nivolumab then ipilimumab (arm A) or the reverse (arm B). None of the patients previously received DNA-damaging chemotherapy. Live CD3+CD8+ CD19− CD56− cells were sorted from PBMCs. Clones were sequenced by immunoSEQ multiplex PCR, and TCRdb holds only the in-frame ones, with some missing. This sample has roughly 20,000 clones, with about 74% found just once. This material consisted of CD8+ T cells sorted from blood (inferred from file names), taken from a patient given nivolumab and ipilimumab in sequence. The receptor was derived from a human donor with melanoma. The chain links TRBV6-4 to TRBJ2-2; 7 bases agree with TRBD2. This CDR3 is CASSSSGNGELFF. The CDR3 coding sequence is TGTGCCAGCAGTTCGAGCGGGAACGGGGAGCTGTTTTTT.